The clone carrying this T cell receptor beta chain was detected a few times. Its specificity is not known. Peripheral blood came from all dose cohorts at three timepoints. Germline V lookup: CDR1 ENHRY, CDR2 SYGVKD. Trimming took 4 bases from V and 3 from J, leaving 5 bases between them. The CDR3 is made up of 12 amino acids. The data were produced by immunoSEQ multiplex PCR, yet TCRdb's version contains in-frame clones alone and is incomplete. The sample lists some 68,000 clones; 86% were seen once. These data originate in a study of OX40 agonist ivuxolimab in advanced cancers. Study observations and caveats: At 0.1 to 3.0 mg/kg, CD4+ and CD8+ blood T cells expanded clonally by week 6.

The genes are TRBV10-3 and TRBJ2-3; D is ambiguous. The origin of this receptor is an adult with an advanced solid tumor such as melanoma, head and neck, liver or kidney cancer. The material sequenced was CD4+ or CD8+ T cells sorted from blood, taken in a trial of the OX40 agonist ivuxolimab. The CDR3 region has the DNA TGTGCCATCAGTGCACCTACAGATACGCAGTATTTT. This sequence encodes CAISAPTDTQYF.